This T cell receptor (beta chain) was retrieved from a study of cytomegalovirus exposure and HLA in healthy donors. This CDR3 is built from 13 residues. The V and J ends lost 1 base and 4 bases respectively, with 5 bases between them. CDR1 is LNHDA and CDR2 is SQIVND in the germline V gene (reference sequence). The primer mix had 60 Vbeta and 13 Jbeta primers. Using immunoSEQ multiplex PCR, the repertoire was profiled, and TCRdb retains in-frame clones only, with some absent. Altogether around 130,000 clones are present, approximately 80% being singletons, with the ten largest covering under 3%. Overall study results and limits: TRBV6-2, TRBV6-3 and some other V segments were unresolvable in 87-base-pair reads. In all likelihood, a cluster of highly shared sequence variants was a sequencing artifact. Researchers reported in a later analysis that common viral pathogens appeared linked to several top clusters.

With regard to this clone: The antigen remains undetermined.

The source material was PBMCs. The J gene is TRBJ2-1, the V gene TRBV19; D remains ambiguous. This receptor was taken from a young woman in good health and CMV-seropositive. CDR3 residues: CASSIGRYNEQFF. The CDR3 DNA sequence: TGTGCCAGTAGTATAGGCCGGTACAATGAGCAGTTCTTC.